This T cell receptor (beta chain) was obtained from a study of cytomegalovirus exposure and HLA in healthy donors. This CDR3 comprises 12 residues. Germline V gene data show CDR1 as SQVTM and CDR2 as ANQGSEA. PCR employed 60 Vbeta and 13 Jbeta primers. Generated by immunoSEQ multiplex PCR, the TCRdb table keeps only in-frame clones and is missing some. The data show over 60,000 clones, with about 81% seen just once and 9.5% to 15% held by the top ten. Sequencing input: PBMCs. The rearrangement links TRBV29-1 to TRBJ2-1; no firm D call. The clonotype comes from a man aged 65 to 85 in good health and CMV-seronegative. The CDR3 DNA sequence: TGCTCCACGATGCAGGCCTACAATGAGCAGTTCTTC. It specifies CSTMQAYNEQFF.